Listed here are 6 T cell receptor beta chains from one sample, sequenced in a study of T cell clusters in autoimmune cytopenias. Roughly 40,000 genome equivalents of blood DNA were amplified for TRB. One tube held mixed TRB-A and TRB-B primer pools for touch-down PCR. TCRdb derives one entry per CDR3 protein from the multiplex PCR reads, leaving out DNA. The sample holds 5,000 or so distinct CDR3 sequences. These data also formed part of another study, on T cell repertoires in aging, cancer and after chemotherapy.

Specimen: peripheral blood. The receptors originated from a human donor in good health.

The chain combines TRBV12-3 or TRBV12-4 with TRBJ2-2; TCRdb gives TRBD1 as the D gene, but with no DNA this cannot be confirmed. The CDR3 has 15 amino acids. CDR3 amino acids: CASSLAGGGTGELFF.

The V gene is TRBV11-1, the J gene TRBJ1-2; TCRdb reports TRBD1, a call that lacks DNA to check it against. The germline gives CDR1 SGHAT, CDR2 FQDESV (reference sequence). CDR3 length: 14 residues. The CDR3 here is CASSIQGAQYGYTF.

This clonotype is medium-sized by frequency. CDR3 residues: CPGPPFPYNEQFF. The chain is built from TRBV19 and TRBJ2-1; the TRBD1 assignment by TCRdb is unverifiable without DNA. In germline, CDR1 is LNHDA, CDR2 SQIVND (reference sequence). This CDR3 comprises 13 residues.

The V and J genes are TRBV5-4 and TRBJ1-3; TCRdb designates TRBD1, a call that cannot be tested without DNA. Germline V gives CDR1 SGHNT, CDR2 YYREEE (reference sequence). The CDR3 has 14 residues. The CDR3 sequence: CASSIQGVGNTIYF.

This clonotype registers medium-sized by frequency. This chain links TRBV6-5 with TRBJ2-3; no DNA is available, so the TRBD1 call from TCRdb remains unchecked. The germline CDR1 and CDR2 sequences are MNHEY and SVGAGI. This CDR3 region has 19 residues. The CDR3 is CASSTDGVRGSKGTDTQYF.

This clonotype is called medium-sized based on its frequency. This chain links TRBV15 with TRBJ2-1; absent DNA, TCRdb's TRBD1 call cannot be checked. This CDR3 is built from 19 residues. Germline loops: CDR1 LNHNV, CDR2 YYDKDF (reference sequence). CDR3 region: CATSRARRGGPGAYNEQFF. Using reference TRBV15 and TRBJ2-1 for the parts outside the CDR3, the full variable domain is DAMVIQNPRYQVTQFGKPVTLSCSQTLNHNVMYWYQQKSSQAPKLLFHYYDKDFNNEADTPDNFQSRRPNTSFCFLDIRSPGLGDTAMYLCATSRARRGGPGAYNEQFFGPGTRLTVL.